These 21 T cell receptor beta chains share one sample of origin, sequenced in a study of blood T cell repertoires in COVID-19. Sequencing used immunoSEQ multiplex PCR; TCRdb keeps in-frame clones, though not all of them. The sample holds some 120,000 clones, roughly 90% seen once. Sequencing was done on a sample of peripheral blood. Every receptor here comes from a man aged 55 to 70 with COVID-19, enrolled during active disease.

The rearrangement links TRBV21-1 to TRBJ1-3; the table's D gene call, TRBD1, was not cross checked with the DNA. TRBV21-1 is an annotated pseudogene. The CDR3 extends over 13 amino acids. The CDR3 DNA follows: TGTGCCAGCAGCAAGGACAGGGGGCATTTCATATATTTT. The encoded protein is CASSKDRGHFIYF.

This clone appeared a single time. The chain couples TRBV7-2 to TRBJ1-5; the match to TRBD1 covers 9 bases. Per the germline V gene, CDR1 is SGHTA and CDR2 is FQGNSA. J gave up 1 base and V 5 bases, and 9 bases lay outside the gene matches. The CDR3 has 17 residues. CDR3 in DNA: TGTGCCAGCAGCCGCCAGGGACAGGGCGAAAGCAATCAGCCCCAGCATTTT. Translation gives CASSRQGQGESNQPQHF. Full variable domain (rest looked up from reference TRBV7-2 and TRBJ1-5): GAGVSQSPSNKVTEKGKDVELRCDPISGHTALYWYRQSLGQGLEFLIYFQGNSAPDKSGLPSDRFSAERTGGSVSTLTIQRTQQEDSAVYLCASSRQGQGESNQPQHFGDGTRLSIL.

The rearrangement uses TRBV5-1 and TRBJ1-1, with 10 bases fitting TRBD1. CDR1 is SGHRS and CDR2 is YFSETQ in the germline V gene. Unmatched junction bases numbered 6, after V lost 4 bases and J lost 3 bases. CDR3 length: 15 amino acids. The CDR3 protein is CASSPDRGGDTEAFF. CDR3 sequence (DNA): TGCGCCAGCAGCCCGGACAGGGGGGGGGACACTGAAGCTTTCTTT. The variable domain in full, with the rest retrieved from reference TRBV5-1 and TRBJ1-1, is KAGVTQTPRYLIKTRGQQVTLSCSPISGHRSVSWYQQTPGQGLQFLFEYFSETQRNKGNFPGRFSGRQFSNSRSEMNVSTLELGDSALYLCASSPDRGGDTEAFFGQGTRLTVV.

This rearrangement joins TRBV5-1 to TRBJ1-2, with D unclear. Trimming took 0 bases from V and 1 from J, leaving 7 bases between them. Germline V gene data show CDR1 as SGHRS and CDR2 as YFSETQ. The CDR3 sequence is 14 residues long. CDR3 bases: TGCGCCAGCAGCTTGGGTCCGGGTAACTATGGCTACACCTTC. It is translated as CASSLGPGNYGYTF.

The chain joins TRBV2 to TRBJ1-1; tentatively, D is TRBD1 (5 bases). Germline assignment: CDR1 SNHLY and CDR2 FYNNEI. The CDR3 is made up of 13 amino acids. V was clipped by 10 bases and J by 2 bases, with 14 bases between them. The chain's CDR3 is CAIRENVNTEAFF. The DNA for the CDR3 is TGTGCCATCAGGGAGAACGTAAACACTGAAGCTTTCTTT. The full variable domain, rest sourced from reference TRBV2 and TRBJ1-1, is EPEVTQTPSHQVTQMGQEVILRCVPISNHLYFYWYRQILGQKVEFLVSFYNNEISEKSEIFDDQFSVERPDGSNFTLKIRSTKLEDSAMYFCAIRENVNTEAFFGQGTRLTVV.

V usage is TRBV21-1 and J usage is TRBJ1-1. TRBV21-1 is tagged as a pseudogene. This CDR3 is 16 amino acids long. This chain's CDR3 is CASSSRRWQQNTEAFF. The CDR3 coding sequence is TGTGCCAGCAGCTCTCGGAGATGGCAGCAGAACACTGAAGCTTTCTTT.

The chain joins TRBV24-1 to TRBJ2-2; D call uncertain. The CDR3 extends over 11 amino acids. CDR1 is KGHDR and CDR2 is SFDVKD in the germline V gene. Trimming removed 5 bases from V and 5 bases from J, with 2 bases in between. The CDR3 spells CATSATGELFF. CDR3 coding DNA: TGTGCCACCAGTGCAACCGGGGAGCTGTTTTTT.

This chain links TRBV12-3 or TRBV12-4 with TRBJ1-1, with TRBD1 matching 8 bases. The CDR3 loop spans 12 amino acids. V lost 2 bases and J lost 9; bases outside the gene matches: 2. The CDR3 DNA sequence: TGTGCCAGCAGTTTAAGCAGGGGGCAAGCTTTCTTT. Translating gives CASSLSRGQAFF.

The chain uses TRBV5-1 and TRBJ2-1; 10 nucleotides line up with TRBD2. V shed 0 bases, J shed 6 bases, and the junction held 3 bases outside the gene matches. Germline V gives CDR1 SGHRS, CDR2 YFSETQ. The CDR3 spans 15 residues. CDR3: CASSLEAGGGNEQFF. CDR3 coding DNA: TGCGCCAGCAGCTTGGAAGCGGGAGGGGGCAATGAGCAGTTCTTC.

V is TRBV4-1 and J is TRBJ2-1; 8 bases map to TRBD2. The CDR3 loop spans 17 amino acids. V was pared by 0 bases and J by 7 bases, with 11 bases of the junction left unmatched. Germline CDR1 and CDR2: MGHRA and YSYEKL. The chain's CDR3 is CASSQDRREGRRNEQFF. For the CDR3, the DNA is TGCGCCAGCAGCCAAGATCGCCGGGAGGGCCGAAGGAATGAGCAGTTCTTC.

This chain joins TRBV11-3 and TRBJ2-7; no firm D call. V shed 0 bases and J shed 5 bases, with 11 bases lying between them. CDR1 is SGHNT and CDR2 is YENEEA in the germline V gene. This CDR3 has 14 amino acids. CDR3 sequence: CASSLDHAGDEQYF. The CDR3 coding sequence is TGTGCCAGCAGCTTAGATCATGCAGGTGACGAGCAGTACTTC.

This clone has only one observation. The rearrangement uses TRBV7-3 and TRBJ1-1; the D gene is possibly TRBD1 (6 bases). The germline CDR1 and CDR2 sequences are SGHTA and FQGTGA. Deletions cut 3 bases from V and 4 bases from J, with 9 bases between. The CDR3 totals 13 residues. CDR3 in DNA: TGTGCCAGCAGCTTGGGAGGGGGCACTGAAGCTTTCTTT. It specifies CASSLGGGTEAFF.

The rearrangement uses TRBV19 and TRBJ2-7, with D uncertain. Germline CDR1 and CDR2: LNHDA and SQIVND (reference sequence). V was clipped by 5 bases and J by 1 base, with 12 bases between them. This CDR3 is 14 amino acids long. In DNA, the CDR3 is TGTGCCAGTAGTCTTAACAGCATTTCCTACGAGCAGTACTTC. It yields the protein CASSLNSISYEQYF.

The chain carries TRBV10-3 and TRBJ2-7, with 7 bases that match TRBD2. Unmatched junction bases numbered 5, after V lost 0 bases and J lost 6 bases. This CDR3 is 14 amino acids long. CDR1 and CDR2 from the germline V gene are ENHRY and SYGVKD. The CDR3 reads CAISESAGRGEQYF. Written as DNA, the CDR3 is TGTGCCATCAGTGAGTCTGCAGGGAGGGGCGAGCAGTACTTC.

V usage is TRBV5-5 and J usage is TRBJ2-2; the D gene is possibly TRBD2 (6 bases). CDR1 is SGHKS, CDR2 YYEKEE, per germline (reference sequence). The CDR3 runs to 15 residues. V shed 4 bases and J shed 6 bases, with 16 bases lying between them. CDR3 DNA sequence: TGTGCCAGCAGCCCTAACGGGGGATCGGCCGGGGAGCTGTTTTTT. Translating gives CASSPNGGSAGELFF. Filled out from reference TRBV5-5 and TRBJ2-2, the complete variable domain reads DAGVTQSPTHLIKTRGQQVTLRCSPISGHKSVSWYQQVLGQGPQFIFQYYEKEERGRGNFPDRFSARQFPNYSSELNVNALLLGDSALYLCASSPNGGSAGELFFGEGSRLTVL.

The chain joins TRBV5-1 to TRBJ2-1, with D unresolved. Germline V CDR1 and CDR2: SGHRS, YFSETQ. The ends were cut back, 0 bases at V and 3 bases at J, with 13 bases in the middle. The CDR3 is 16 residues long. The CDR3 sequence: CASSLAEGGVYNEQFF. The DNA of the CDR3 is TGCGCCAGCAGCTTGGCCGAAGGCGGAGTCTACAATGAGCAGTTCTTC.

This rearrangement joins TRBV11-2 to TRBJ2-1, with D perhaps TRBD2 (7 bases). The CDR3 is 17 amino acids. V lost 4 bases, J lost 0 bases, and 16 bases lay in between. Per germline, CDR1 SGHAT and CDR2 FQNNGV. The CDR3 DNA reads as TGTGCCAGCAGCTGGGGGGGGCGGGCCTCCTCCTACAATGAGCAGTTCTTC. Translation gives CASSWGGRASSYNEQFF.

This chain connects TRBV2 to TRBJ1-3; D is possibly TRBD1 (5 bases). The V end lost 6 bases, the J end lost 2 bases, and 8 bases lay between the germline ends. This CDR3 contains 13 residues. Germline V gene data show CDR1 as SNHLY and CDR2 as FYNNEI. The CDR3, as DNA: TGTGCCAGCAGGACAGTCCCTGGAAACACCATATATTTT. As protein: CASRTVPGNTIYF.

The chain has TRBV15 and TRBJ1-1; 11 nucleotides line up with TRBD1. J was trimmed by 5 bases and V by 1 base; bases with no gene match: 6. Looked up from germline, CDR1 is LNHNV and CDR2 is YYDKDF (reference sequence). The CDR3 is 16 residues long. CDR3: CATSRVDRGRWTEAFF. The CDR3 nucleotides read TGTGCCACCAGCAGAGTGGACAGGGGGCGATGGACTGAAGCTTTCTTT.

The V and J genes are TRBV5-1 and TRBJ1-2; 9 bases match TRBD1. CDR1 and CDR2 (germline): SGHRS, YFSETQ. The CDR3 sequence is 14 residues long. The V and J ends lost 5 bases and 4 bases, in that order; junction bases with no gene match: 6. The chain's CDR3 is CASRSTDRGYGYTF. The CDR3 nucleotides read TGCGCCAGCAGATCCACGGACAGGGGCTATGGCTACACCTTC.

This rearrangement joins TRBV9 to TRBJ1-2; possibly TRBD1 for D (6 bases). V gave up 0 bases and J gave up 8 bases, with 14 bases separating them. There are 14 residues in the CDR3. Per germline, CDR1 SGDLS and CDR2 YYNGEE. The chain's CDR3 is CASSVESGAGGYTF. The CDR3 region has the DNA TGTGCCAGCAGCGTAGAATCAGGGGCCGGGGGCTACACCTTC.